This entry features one T cell receptor (beta chain) sequence. A few counts support this clonotype. The antigen this receptor binds is unknown. No base quality information exists; no much larger clone differs at one position. The data derive from a study of early T cells in non-severe SARS-CoV-2 infection (dated by TCRdb to about 2021). About the full investigation: Because TCR sequencing relied on bulk RNA taken from unsorted whole blood, pairing of alpha and beta chains was not possible.

Here is what the overall study found, with its caveats: Matching against VDJdb was skewed toward anti-spike CD8 responses, likely underestimated virus-specific expansions, and missed private and CD4 specificities.

A case-control design nested within a healthcare worker cohort in London, UK, was used, with weekly nasopharyngeal swab PCR tests and blood sampling performed. Healthcare workers were recruited between 23 and 31 March 2020, during the week of the UK lockdown, and were followed weekly for up to roughly 15 weeks. The library was obtained by 5' RACE. Sequencing used a NextSeq 500. To correct for sequencing error and PCR bias, the TCR library protocol tagged individual cDNA molecules with unique molecular identifiers. Sequencing covered both TCR alpha and beta chains, and within each sample the abundances of alpha and beta sequences were tightly co-correlated. In the original analysis: Decombinator V4 was used to annotate the V gene, J gene and CDR3 of the TCR sequences. Expanded TCRs were defined as changing significantly between any two time points under a Poisson model with p below 0.0001. Abundances of TCRs were expressed as counts per million after normalisation to the total number of TCRs sequenced in each sample. VDJdb, accessed on 1 November 2021, was searched for TCRs annotated for CMV, EBV and SARS-CoV-2, and TCRs annotated for more than one antigen were excluded. Using fastp at Q25 and MiXCR, TCRdb reprocessed the public reads and kept productive beta chains. A single entry per CDR3 protein holds the most common genes and DNA from its merged rows. The authors' filters were not applied to this entry. The sample table holds about 52,000 distinct CDR3 sequences, of which 11% were seen once. The top ten clones comprise 10% to 13% of the sample.

This clonotype was sampled from an adult who was a healthcare worker with PCR-confirmed SARS-CoV-2 infection or an uninfected control (not recorded which). Sequenced material: whole blood.

The CDR3 region has the sequence CASSLDQEQFF. The DNA is as follows: TGTGCCAGCAGTTTAGACCAGGAGCAGTTCTTC. The chain is made from TRBV12-3 or TRBV12-4 and TRBJ2-1; too little of a D gene remains to name it. Including cysteine and phenylalanine, the CDR3 has 11 amino acids. Only CDR3 DNA is held: 33 bases, read in frame from base 1. V is clipped by 1 base and J by 10 bases, and the sequence between their germline boundaries is 5 bases long.